The text below deals with one T cell receptor beta chain. The sample comes from a study of shared clonotypes between healthy human individuals. Here immunoSEQ multiplex PCR was the method, and the copy in TCRdb shows in-frame clones only, minus some. The repertoire holds around 2.5 million clones, over 85% seen once, with around 0.37% in the top ten. This CDR3 is 12 amino acids long. Germline V gene sequence: CDR1 SQVTM, CDR2 ANQGSEA. Trimming left V 7 bases short and J 6 bases short, with 16 bases between. The sequenced sample was naive CD4+ T cells from PBMCs. Subset noted: CD45RA+ positively selected. The source is a young man in good health. Some clones in this sample may be carry-over from other donors' samples. The chain employs TRBV29-1 and TRBJ2-7; no firm D call. CDR3 nucleotide sequence: TGCAGCGCCCTTCGAGGATGGGGCGAGCAGTACTTC. Residues: CSALRGWGEQYF.